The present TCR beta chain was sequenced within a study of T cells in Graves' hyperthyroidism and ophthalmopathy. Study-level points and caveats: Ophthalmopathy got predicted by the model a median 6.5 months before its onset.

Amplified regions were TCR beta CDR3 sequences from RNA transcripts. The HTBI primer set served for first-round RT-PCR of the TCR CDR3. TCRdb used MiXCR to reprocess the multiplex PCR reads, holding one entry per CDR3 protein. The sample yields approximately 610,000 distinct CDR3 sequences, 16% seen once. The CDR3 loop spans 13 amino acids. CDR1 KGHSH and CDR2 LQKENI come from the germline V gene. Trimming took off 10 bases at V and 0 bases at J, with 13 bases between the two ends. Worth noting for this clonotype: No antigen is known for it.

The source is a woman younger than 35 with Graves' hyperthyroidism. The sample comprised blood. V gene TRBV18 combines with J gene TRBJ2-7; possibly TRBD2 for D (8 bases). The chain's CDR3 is CATREGASYEQYF. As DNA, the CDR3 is TGTGCCACCCGGGAGGGGGCCTCCTACGAGCAGTACTTC.